The T cell receptor (beta chain) described here comes from a study of identifying expanded T cells in peripheral blood (dated by TCRdb to 2018 to 2020). Describing the broader study: Technical replicates were generated by sequencing separate aliquots of the same genomic DNA pool, with four replicates compared pairwise. On the study overall, not on this receptor specifically: The binomial model flagged about 1.3 differentially abundant clones between technical replicates but about 15 over roughly 2 weeks and over 18 over around 4 weeks. The authors expected that biological variance in healthy repertoires might rise further over much longer intervals, such as months to years. For all healthy donors, the variance in clone template counts between approximately two-week samples rose significantly as total template count increased. The beta-binomial model significantly reduced the number of clones called differentially abundant and the false-positive rate across all healthy-donor time intervals.

On this clone: The clone's antigen remains unknown. It has no much larger one-base neighbor in the sample; base qualities were not kept.

TCRbeta CDR3 regions were profiled by bias-controlled multiplex PCR amplification of genomic DNA with the immunoSEQ Assay. In the authors' own workflow: The absolute abundance of each unique TCRbeta CDR3 region was quantified after sequences were collapsed and filtered. Two models were used to test differential abundance: a binomial model (Fisher-equivalent) and a beta-binomial model that adds time-dependent variance fitted from healthy donors. Clones with fewer than 5 combined templates were removed, and a clone was called differentially abundant if the clone's Benjamini-Hochberg FDR was below 0.01. Beta-binomial variance was modeled as a function of total template count across the two samples using the form v = (b*log(k)+a)^2. TCRdb re-hosts the immuneACCESS table, in-frame sequences only. Its copies lack some clones; in the studies checked, an unresolved V gene accounts for under half of them, and the cause for the rest is not known. The DNA gave D and trimming, while V, J and clone size come from that table. In this sample the table shows roughly 100,000 clones, approximately 89% of which occur a single time. The ten largest clones represent approximately 14% of the sample.

V is reduced by 3 bases and J by 2 bases, leaving a spacing of 14 bases between them. Spanning cysteine to phenylalanine, the CDR3 consists of 15 amino acids. Of the read, only the CDR3 DNA is kept; its 45 bases are in frame from base 1. Based on the germline V gene, the CDR1 and CDR2 sequences are MNHNS and SASEGT. During the collection period, no immune events, such as infections, were documented for the healthy donors. Time-dependent variance in a beta-binomial model of T-cell clone differential abundance was calibrated using healthy-donor blood repertoires as a training cohort. The training cohort comprised about ten healthy donors, 3 female and 7 male. The donors were between roughly 25 and 65 years old, with an average age of approximately 45 years. Whole blood was collected from each healthy donor at three time points spaced about 14 days apart and obtained from a commercial supplier. For immunosequencing, genomic DNA was extracted from unsorted whole blood.

The chain joins TRBV6-1 to TRBJ2-7; the D gene could be TRBD1 or TRBD2, each one agreeing over 5 bases. The TCR comes from a person between 18 and 70 years old in good health. The specimen sequenced was blood. The CDR3 sequence is CASSEGKGTAYEQYF. The DNA sequence reads TGTGCCAGCAGTGAGGGAAAGGGGACGGCCTACGAGCAGTACTTC.